This TCR beta chain was recorded in a study of T-cell memory formation after mild COVID-19. Study-level background: TCR clustering was largely donor specific.

To note about this clonotype: What it binds is unknown.

Notes on the study in general: The authors left the SARS-CoV-2 specificity of second-wave clones peaking on day 37 unconfirmed. Of the contracting clones, CD4+ ones lay mainly in CM and EM, and CD8+ ones in EMRA. Certain responding clones were present in pre-infection memory, suggesting participation of cross-reactive memory.

TCRdb used MiXCR to reprocess the 5' RACE reads, holding one entry per CDR3 protein. The sample has roughly 610,000 distinct CDR3 sequences, approximately 15% seen once. This CDR3 is 14 amino acids long. Between the trimmed V and J ends, which lost 0 bases and 7 bases, there was a span of 12 bases. Germline CDR1 and CDR2: SGHTA and FQGNSA. This chain joins TRBV7-2 and TRBJ2-5; tentative D call: TRBD1 (6 bases). Material: PBMCs or a T cell subset sorted from them (not recorded which). This TCR derives from an adult woman who had mild COVID-19 (a few samples of this study predate the infection). Cell type and time point are not known. Here the CDR3 reads CASSLAIQGRTQYF. The CDR3 coding sequence is TGTGCCAGCAGCTTAGCGATACAGGGAAGGACCCAGTACTTC.